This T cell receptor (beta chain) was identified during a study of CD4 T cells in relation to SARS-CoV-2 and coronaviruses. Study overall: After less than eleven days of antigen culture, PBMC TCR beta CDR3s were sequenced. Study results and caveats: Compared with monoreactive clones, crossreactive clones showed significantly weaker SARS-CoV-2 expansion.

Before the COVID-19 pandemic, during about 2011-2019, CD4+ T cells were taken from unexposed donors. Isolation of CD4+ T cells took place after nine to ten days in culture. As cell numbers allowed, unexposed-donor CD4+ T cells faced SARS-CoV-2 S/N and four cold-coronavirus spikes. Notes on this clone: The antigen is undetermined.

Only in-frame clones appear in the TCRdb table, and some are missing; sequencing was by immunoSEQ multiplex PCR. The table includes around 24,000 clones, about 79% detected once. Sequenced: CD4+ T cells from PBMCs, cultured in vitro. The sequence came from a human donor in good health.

The CDR3: CASSLNSYGYTF. The CDR3 nucleotides are TGTGCCAGCAGCTTGAATTCCTATGGCTACACCTTC. This rearrangement joins TRBV7-2 to TRBJ1-2; no clear D. The CDR3 spans 12 residues. CDR1 is SGHTA and CDR2 is FQGNSA in the germline V gene. Trimming left V 3 bases short and J 4 bases short, with 6 bases between.